The sequence of this TCR beta chain was determined in a study of shared clonotypes between healthy human individuals. CDR3 length equals 16 residues. The germline V gene has CDR1 MNHEY and CDR2 SMNVEV (reference sequence). With V trimmed by 5 bases and J by 3 bases, 12 bases remained unmatched. Selected positively for CCR7 and CD45RO-negative, naive CD8 cells excluded terminally differentiated effector memory CD45RA+ cells. A 200 ng quantity of DNA, 29,000 or so T cell genomes, went into the sorted-subset replicate PCRs. The assay was immunoSEQ multiplex PCR, and TCRdb's table has in-frame clones only and misses some. The repertoire holds approximately 1.9 million clones, approximately 92% seen once, with about 1.7% in the top ten. In regard to this clone: What it recognizes is unknown.

The study, taken as a whole, reports: Shared clonotypes: roughly 4.7% naive CD4, roughly 3.8% naive CD8, about 2.4% memory CD4, roughly 0.4% memory CD8.

This TCR derives from a man aged 18 to 30 in good health. Some clones in this sample may be carry-over from other donors' samples. The chain recombines TRBV27 with TRBJ2-7; 8 bases map to TRBD1. Specimen: naive CD8+ T cells from PBMCs. The CDR3, as DNA: TGTGCCAGCAGTCCTTCGACAGGGGCCGCCAGCTACGAGCAGTACTTC. Its protein product is CASSPSTGAASYEQYF.